A selection of T cell receptor beta chains follows, all from one sample in a study of T cell responses to AZD1222 COVID-19 vaccine. TCRdb's table, derived via immunoSEQ multiplex PCR, lists solely in-frame clones and lacks some. The sample carries about 150,000 clones, 70% to 90% recorded once. The sequences come from peripheral blood, collected after recovery from COVID-19. The receptor source for this set is an adult who had recovered from COVID-19. Both conserved end residues are part of each CDR3. Fields, in order: D gene, clone size, V gene, J gene, CDR3 protein, CDR3 DNA. D genes are given only for firm matches. A clone size is listed for some rows: how often the clone was seen (once, few, many), or a class if it is expanded.

d_gene: -
abundance: -
v_gene: TRBV27
j_gene: TRBJ2-5
CDR3aa: CASGGLGGETQYF
CDR3nt: TGTGCCAGCGGAGGACTAGGGGGCGAGACCCAGTACTTC

d_gene: TRBD2
abundance: -
v_gene: TRBV7-3
j_gene: TRBJ2-2
CDR3aa: CASSAKRGANTGELFF
CDR3nt: TGTGCCAGCAGCGCTAAGCGGGGGGCGAACACCGGGGAGCTGTTTTTT

d_gene: -
abundance: few
v_gene: TRBV6-1
j_gene: TRBJ1-4
CDR3aa: CASSEAGLATNEKLFF
CDR3nt: TGTGCCAGCAGTGAAGCAGGTCTTGCAACTAATGAAAAACTGTTTTTT

d_gene: TRBD2
abundance: -
v_gene: TRBV29-1
j_gene: TRBJ2-3
CDR3aa: CSVGSGRDYTDTQYF
CDR3nt: TGCAGCGTTGGTAGCGGGAGGGACTACACAGATACGCAGTATTTT

d_gene: -
abundance: -
v_gene: TRBV5-4
j_gene: TRBJ1-1
CDR3aa: CASSLAPGQNTEAFF
CDR3nt: TGTGCCAGCAGCTTGGCCCCGGGACAGAACACTGAAGCTTTCTTT

d_gene: TRBD2
abundance: -
v_gene: TRBV3-1/TRBV3-2
j_gene: TRBJ2-2
CDR3aa: CASSQAGGRGNTGELFF
CDR3nt: TGTGCCAGCAGCCAAGCGGGCGGGAGAGGGAACACCGGGGAGCTGTTTTTT

d_gene: -
abundance: -
v_gene: TRBV5-5
j_gene: TRBJ1-1
CDR3aa: CASSPWGPQNTEAFF
CDR3nt: TGTGCCAGCAGCCCCTGGGGACCGCAGAACACTGAAGCTTTCTTT

d_gene: -
abundance: -
v_gene: TRBV7-9
j_gene: TRBJ2-3
CDR3aa: CASMGGTQYF
CDR3nt: TGTGCCAGCATGGGGGGTACGCAGTATTTT

d_gene: TRBD1
abundance: -
v_gene: TRBV29-1
j_gene: TRBJ1-4
CDR3aa: CSVEKGAGEKLFF
CDR3nt: TGCAGCGTCGAAAAGGGGGCGGGTGAAAAACTGTTTTTT

d_gene: TRBD1
abundance: -
v_gene: TRBV9
j_gene: TRBJ2-2
CDR3aa: CASSEPTGSNTGELFF
CDR3nt: TGTGCCAGCAGCGAACCGACAGGGTCGAACACCGGGGAGCTGTTTTTT

d_gene: -
abundance: -
v_gene: TRBV9
j_gene: TRBJ2-2
CDR3aa: CASSKGREHTGELFF
CDR3nt: TGTGCCAGCAGTAAGGGGCGGGAACACACCGGGGAGCTGTTTTTT

d_gene: -
abundance: -
v_gene: TRBV5-1
j_gene: TRBJ2-3
CDR3aa: CASSLAEGVRGTSTDTQYF
CDR3nt: TGCGCCAGCAGCTTGGCCGAGGGCGTCAGGGGTACTAGCACAGATACGCAGTATTTT

d_gene: -
abundance: -
v_gene: TRBV3-1/TRBV3-2
j_gene: TRBJ2-5
CDR3aa: CASSQFLGAETQYF
CDR3nt: TGTGCCAGCAGCCAATTTCTTGGGGCGGAGACCCAGTACTTC

d_gene: TRBD1
abundance: once
v_gene: TRBV15
j_gene: TRBJ2-7
CDR3aa: CATSRDRQGDEQYF
CDR3nt: TGTGCCACCAGCAGAGATCGACAGGGGGACGAGCAGTACTTC

d_gene: -
abundance: -
v_gene: TRBV10-3
j_gene: TRBJ1-1
CDR3aa: CAISGTGMNTEAFF
CDR3nt: TGTGCCATCAGTGGGACGGGTATGAACACTGAAGCTTTCTTT

d_gene: TRBD1
abundance: once
v_gene: TRBV19
j_gene: TRBJ1-2
CDR3aa: CASSISTGTGFDGYTF
CDR3nt: TGTGCCAGTAGTATCTCCACCGGGACAGGGTTTGACGGCTACACCTTC

d_gene: TRBD1
abundance: -
v_gene: TRBV7-8
j_gene: TRBJ1-6
CDR3aa: CASSLGQVGESPLHF
CDR3nt: TGTGCCAGCAGTTTGGGACAGGTGGGAGAATCACCCCTCCACTTT

d_gene: -
abundance: few
v_gene: TRBV28
j_gene: TRBJ1-4
CDR3aa: CASSSGRGGSNEKLFF
CDR3nt: TGTGCCAGCAGTTCCGGCCGGGGAGGTTCTAATGAAAAACTGTTTTTT

d_gene: -
abundance: -
v_gene: TRBV14
j_gene: TRBJ1-1
CDR3aa: CASSQDRGRVRGGAFF
CDR3nt: TGTGCCAGCAGCCAAGATAGGGGCAGGGTCAGAGGAGGGGCTTTCTTT

d_gene: TRBD1
abundance: -
v_gene: TRBV7-8
j_gene: TRBJ2-2
CDR3aa: CASNFRTGGTGELFF
CDR3nt: TGTGCCAGCAACTTCCGGACAGGGGGTACCGGGGAGCTGTTTTTT

d_gene: -
abundance: -
v_gene: TRBV5-5
j_gene: TRBJ1-2
CDR3aa: CASSRDTYGYTF
CDR3nt: TGTGCCAGCAGCCGTGATACTTATGGCTACACCTTC

d_gene: -
abundance: -
v_gene: TRBV12-3/TRBV12-4
j_gene: TRBJ1-2
CDR3aa: CASSLISYGYTF
CDR3nt: TGTGCCAGCAGTTTGATCAGCTATGGCTACACCTTC

d_gene: TRBD1
abundance: -
v_gene: TRBV19
j_gene: TRBJ2-5
CDR3aa: CASSIGTGGQTQYF
CDR3nt: TGTGCCAGTAGTATAGGGACAGGGGGCCAGACCCAGTACTTC

d_gene: -
abundance: -
v_gene: TRBV5-1
j_gene: TRBJ1-6
CDR3aa: CASSLDGQSSPLHF
CDR3nt: TGCGCCAGCAGCTTGGACGGACAGTCGTCACCCCTCCACTTT

d_gene: TRBD1
abundance: -
v_gene: TRBV28
j_gene: TRBJ1-1
CDR3aa: CASRSGGTEAFF
CDR3nt: TGTGCCAGCAGGTCAGGGGGCACTGAAGCTTTCTTT

d_gene: -
abundance: -
v_gene: TRBV27
j_gene: TRBJ2-7
CDR3aa: CASSWQGSSEQYF
CDR3nt: TGTGCCAGCAGCTGGCAGGGGAGCTCCGAGCAGTACTTC

d_gene: -
abundance: -
v_gene: TRBV19
j_gene: TRBJ1-1
CDR3aa: CASSIDGEGVAGDDTEAFF
CDR3nt: TGTGCCAGTAGTATAGATGGGGAGGGGGTTGCCGGGGATGACACTGAAGCTTTCTTT

d_gene: TRBD1
abundance: -
v_gene: TRBV2
j_gene: TRBJ2-1
CDR3aa: CASNGQGWNEQFF
CDR3nt: TGTGCCAGCAACGGACAGGGGTGGAATGAGCAGTTCTTC

d_gene: TRBD1
abundance: -
v_gene: TRBV14
j_gene: TRBJ1-2
CDR3aa: CASSKGTGGLNYGYTF
CDR3nt: TGTGCCAGCAGCAAGGGGACAGGGGGCTTAAACTATGGCTACACCTTC

d_gene: -
abundance: -
v_gene: TRBV11-2
j_gene: TRBJ2-3
CDR3aa: CASSLKMVAGATTDTQYF
CDR3nt: TGTGCCAGCAGCTTAAAAATGGTCGCGGGCGCTACCACAGATACGCAGTATTTT

d_gene: -
abundance: -
v_gene: TRBV18
j_gene: TRBJ1-1
CDR3aa: CASSQSENTEAFF
CDR3nt: TGTGCCAGCTCCCAAAGTGAGAACACTGAAGCTTTCTTT

d_gene: TRBD2
abundance: -
v_gene: TRBV25-1
j_gene: TRBJ2-1
CDR3aa: CASSEREWVEQFF
CDR3nt: TGTGCCAGCAGTGAGCGGGAGTGGGTCGAGCAGTTCTTC

d_gene: -
abundance: -
v_gene: TRBV5-1
j_gene: TRBJ2-7
CDR3aa: CASSLVAGAYEQYF
CDR3nt: TGCGCCAGCAGCTTGGTGGCCGGAGCCTACGAGCAGTACTTC

d_gene: -
abundance: once
v_gene: TRBV11-1
j_gene: TRBJ2-7
CDR3aa: CASSRLAPLSYEQYF
CDR3nt: TGTGCCAGCAGCCGTCTGGCCCCCCTGTCGTACGAGCAGTACTTC

d_gene: TRBD2
abundance: -
v_gene: TRBV18
j_gene: TRBJ2-7
CDR3aa: CASSPGLASYEQYF
CDR3nt: TGTGCCAGCTCACCCGGACTAGCCTCCTACGAGCAGTACTTC

d_gene: -
abundance: -
v_gene: TRBV19
j_gene: TRBJ1-4
CDR3aa: CASSISRTATNEKLFF
CDR3nt: TGTGCCAGTAGTATATCGCGGACGGCAACTAATGAAAAACTGTTTTTT

d_gene: -
abundance: -
v_gene: TRBV6-6
j_gene: TRBJ2-4
CDR3aa: CVSGGGKNIQYF
CDR3nt: TGTGTTTCCGGGGGAGGTAAAAACATTCAGTACTTC

d_gene: TRBD1
abundance: -
v_gene: TRBV13
j_gene: TRBJ2-7
CDR3aa: CASSPPGQGSEQYF
CDR3nt: TGTGCCAGCAGCCCTCCGGGACAGGGTAGTGAGCAGTACTTC

d_gene: TRBD2
abundance: -
v_gene: TRBV2
j_gene: TRBJ2-5
CDR3aa: CATRTSPETQYF
CDR3nt: TGTGCCACCCGGACTAGCCCAGAGACCCAGTACTTC

d_gene: -
abundance: -
v_gene: TRBV7-6
j_gene: TRBJ2-1
CDR3aa: CASSLLFSNNEQFF
CDR3nt: TGTGCCAGCAGCTTACTGTTTTCGAACAATGAGCAGTTCTTC

d_gene: -
abundance: -
v_gene: TRBV6-5
j_gene: TRBJ1-2
CDR3aa: CASRHTKGEWGYTF
CDR3nt: TGTGCCAGCAGGCACACCAAGGGAGAGTGGGGCTACACCTTC

d_gene: -
abundance: once
v_gene: TRBV28
j_gene: TRBJ2-7
CDR3aa: CASSFDFRGISYEQYF
CDR3nt: -

d_gene: -
abundance: -
v_gene: TRBV7-2
j_gene: TRBJ2-7
CDR3aa: CASSLKDYEQYF
CDR3nt: TGTGCCAGCAGCTTAAAGGACTACGAGCAGTACTTC

d_gene: TRBD1
abundance: -
v_gene: TRBV2
j_gene: TRBJ1-5
CDR3aa: CASSPGQQNQPQHF
CDR3nt: TGTGCCAGCAGTCCGGGACAGCAAAATCAGCCCCAGCATTTT

d_gene: TRBD2
abundance: -
v_gene: TRBV4-1
j_gene: TRBJ2-1
CDR3aa: CASSQGAVSGRQFF
CDR3nt: TGCGCCAGCAGCCAAGGGGCCGTTAGCGGGAGGCAGTTCTTC

d_gene: -
abundance: -
v_gene: TRBV7-9
j_gene: TRBJ1-6
CDR3aa: CASAPYGRANSPLHF
CDR3nt: TGTGCCAGCGCTCCTTATGGACGGGCTAATTCACCCCTCCACTTT

d_gene: -
abundance: -
v_gene: TRBV18
j_gene: TRBJ2-3
CDR3aa: CASSQSGATDTQYF
CDR3nt: TGTGCCAGCTCACAATCGGGGGCCACAGATACGCAGTATTTT

d_gene: -
abundance: -
v_gene: TRBV9
j_gene: TRBJ1-1
CDR3aa: CASSVAESEAFF
CDR3nt: TGTGCCAGCAGCGTAGCAGAGAGCGAAGCTTTCTTT

d_gene: -
abundance: -
v_gene: TRBV27
j_gene: TRBJ1-2
CDR3aa: CASSFSPDSVDYTF
CDR3nt: TGTGCCAGCAGTTTTTCCCCCGACAGCGTAGACTACACCTTC

d_gene: -
abundance: medium-sized
v_gene: TRBV2
j_gene: TRBJ1-5
CDR3aa: CASSAATSNQPQHF
CDR3nt: TGTGCCAGCAGTGCCGCCACAAGCAATCAGCCCCAGCATTTT

d_gene: -
abundance: -
v_gene: TRBV21-1
j_gene: TRBJ1-6
CDR3aa: CASSKARDRWFYNSPLHF
CDR3nt: TGTGCCAGCAGCAAAGCGCGGGACAGGTGGTTCTATAATTCACCCCTCCACTTT